This T cell receptor beta chain was observed in a study of neurological immune-mediated disorders. Overall study findings and caveats: While HTLV-1-associated myelopathy showed the greatest TCR clonal expansion, multiple sclerosis showed the least, falling below healthy controls.

The CDR3 totals 15 residues. CDR1 and CDR2 from the germline V gene are ENHRY and SYGVKD. V shed 2 bases and J shed 6 bases, with 14 bases lying between them. Via MiXCR, TCRdb re-called the 5' RACE reads, giving one row per CDR3 protein. The data contain nearly 60,000 distinct CDR3 sequences, 3% to 4% of them singletons. This clonotype was recorded at least ten times. What it recognizes is unknown. The clonotype was recovered from a woman aged 60-70 years with multiple sclerosis. Sample: PBMCs. The chain joins TRBV10-3 to TRBJ1-5, with D maybe TRBD1 (5 bases). The CDR3 nucleotides read TGTGCCATCAGTGAGATGGGAGGGGTCGGTCAGCCCCAGCATTTT. Encoded protein: CAISEMGGVGQPQHF.